This entry lists 26 T cell receptor beta chains sequenced from one sample in a study of T cells in Graves' hyperthyroidism and ophthalmopathy (dated by TCRdb to the late 2010s). Library generation was performed with multiplex PCR. Sequencing instrument: Illumina HiSeq 2000. Amplification of TCR beta CDR3 regions was carried out from RNA transcripts. The TCR CDR3 was subjected to a first round of RT-PCR using the HTBI primer set and the Qiagen OneStep RT-PCR kit. The public reads were quality trimmed at Q25 with fastp and then assembled into clones with MiXCR by TCRdb, keeping productive beta chains. Each CDR3 protein gets just one entry, which takes the most common genes and DNA from the rows behind it. This sample comprises 500,000 to 600,000 distinct CDR3 sequences, 16% of them detected only once. Roughly 18% of the sample is held by the ten biggest clonotypes. Source material: blood. Receptors were obtained from a woman younger than 30 with Graves' hyperthyroidism.

Only a few counts were recorded for this clonotype. This rearrangement joins TRBV6-1 to TRBJ1-3, with 7 bases matching TRBD1. The CDR3 spans 14 residues. V lost 3 bases, J lost 2 bases, and 1 base stayed unmatched. Germline V CDR1 and CDR2: MNHNS, SASEGT. CDR3: CASSDGTAGNTIYF. CDR3 in DNA: TGTGCCAGCAGTGACGGGACAGCTGGAAACACCATATATTTT.

This chain joins TRBV14 and TRBJ2-3, with D perhaps matching TRBD2 (5 bases). From germline, CDR1 is SGHDN and CDR2 FVKESK. The CDR3 consists of 16 residues. Deletions cut 1 base from V and 2 bases from J, with 13 bases between. The CDR3, as DNA: TGTGCCAGCAGCCAAGGGAATAGCGCCAACACAGATACGCAGTATTTT. This encodes CASSQGNSANTDTQYF.

Concerning this clonotype itself: Sequence at one end of the junction differs from germline and may be a read error. The chain recombines TRBV10-3 with TRBJ2-2, with 7 bases fitting TRBD1. CDR1 and CDR2 (germline): ENHRY, SYGVKD. This CDR3 comprises 15 residues. The CDR3 loop reads CAISPGTANTGELFF. Here the CDR3 DNA reads TGTGCCATCAGCCCCGGGACAGCGAACACCGGGGAGCTATTTTTT.

The chain has TRBV12-3 or TRBV12-4 and TRBJ1-6; 9 nucleotides align to TRBD1. Trimming at V came to 4 bases and at J to 5 bases, leaving 0 bases not matched to a gene. The CDR3 is 14 residues long. The CDR3 region has the DNA TGTGCCAGCAGTTGGGACAGGGATAATTCACCCCTCCACTTT. Protein sequence: CASSWDRDNSPLHF.

The chain couples TRBV19 to TRBJ1-1; D remains unclear. CDR1 LNHDA and CDR2 SQIVND come from the germline V gene (reference sequence). This CDR3 contains 11 residues. Trimming stripped 8 bases from V and 5 bases from J, with 9 bases between. Here the CDR3 DNA reads TGTGCCAGTGCAGGCGGGACTGAAGCTTTCTTT. Its protein is CASAGGTEAFF. The complete variable domain, with remaining parts taken from reference TRBV19 and TRBJ1-1, reads DGGITQSPKYLFRKEGQNVTLSCEQNLNHDAMYWYRQDPGQGLRLIYYSQIVNDFQKGDIAEGYSVSREKKESFPLTVTSAQKNPTAFYLCASAGGTEAFFGQGTRLTVV.

The J gene is TRBJ1-1, the V gene TRBV20-1; no clear D gene. Trimming left V 4 bases short and J 0 bases short, with 21 bases between. The CDR3 spans 17 residues. CDR1 DFQATT and CDR2 SNEGSKA come from the germline V gene (reference sequence). Here the CDR3 DNA reads TGCAGTGCTAAGCCTCGGTTCGCACCCCTCTTGAACACTGAAGCTTTCTTT. Translating it yields CSAKPRFAPLLNTEAFF.

This clonotype has ten or more counts. This chain connects TRBV6-1 to TRBJ1-2; 9 bases map to TRBD1. The trim removed 3 bases at V and 5 bases at J, leaving 1 base unmatched. Looked up from germline, CDR1 is MNHNS and CDR2 is SASEGT. CDR3 size: 13 residues. This CDR3 is CASSEDRGYGYTF. The CDR3 DNA reads as TGTGCCAGCAGTGAGGACAGGGGATATGGCTACACCTTC.

The chain has TRBV5-1 and TRBJ2-3, with 10 positions matching TRBD2. Looked up from germline, CDR1 is SGHRS and CDR2 is YFSETQ. V dropped 7 bases and J dropped 2; count of bases not matched to a gene: 4. The CDR3 covers 14 residues. CDR3 nucleotide sequence: TGCGCCAGCGTCCTAGCGGGGGACACAGATACGCAGTATTTT. Its protein product is CASVLAGDTDTQYF.

This clonotype was seen repeatedly, ten times or more. The gene calls are TRBV7-8 and TRBJ1-1, with a possible D match to TRBD1 (6 bases). V lost 5 bases and J lost 1, with 17 bases in between. The CDR3 contains 16 residues. Per the germline V gene, CDR1 is SGHVS and CDR2 is FQNEAQ. The CDR3, as DNA: TGTGCCAGCAGCCATAGGGGGGCAGGTTGGAACACTGAAGCTTTCTTT. Protein: CASSHRGAGWNTEAFF.

This clonotype was detected ten times or more. The chain employs TRBV20-1 and TRBJ2-5; either TRBD1 or TRBD2 may supply D (5 bases each). In germline, CDR1 is DFQATT, CDR2 SNEGSKA (reference sequence). The CDR3 contains 13 residues. Deletions cut 3 bases from V and 1 base from J, with 9 bases between. In DNA, the CDR3 is TGCAGTGCTAGTTTTGGGGGCCAAGAGACCCAGTACTTC. Translated: CSASFGGQETQYF.

This clonotype was seen at least ten times. The genes are TRBV11-1 and TRBJ2-2; TRBD2 aligns across 7 bases. Germline assignment: CDR1 SGHAT and CDR2 FQDESV (reference sequence). The V gene end was trimmed by 3 bases and the J gene end by 5 bases; junction bases not matched to a gene: 0. The CDR3 has 13 residues. The CDR3 protein is CASSFGRTGELFF. The CDR3 nucleotides read TGTGCCAGCAGCTTCGGGAGGACCGGGGAGCTGTTTTTT. The whole variable domain, filled in from reference TRBV11-1 and TRBJ2-2, reads EAEVAQSPRYKITEKSQAVAFWCDPISGHATLYWYRQILGQGPELLVQFQDESVVDDSQLPKDRFSAERLKGVDSTLKIQPAELGDSAMYLCASSFGRTGELFFGEGSRLTVL.

In this sample, this clonotype turned up a few times. This rearrangement joins TRBV29-1 to TRBJ1-1; the match to TRBD1 covers 12 bases. The CDR3 loop spans 14 amino acids. Per germline, CDR1 SQVTM and CDR2 ANQGSEA. V gave up 7 bases and J gave up 4 bases; unmatched junction bases: 7. CDR3 DNA sequence: TGCAGCGGAGAGGGACAGGGGGCGCGCACTGAAGCTTTCTTT. This translates into CSGEGQGARTEAFF.

This clonotype was counted at least ten times. This chain links TRBV12-3 or TRBV12-4 with TRBJ1-4; maybe TRBD1 (6 bases). This CDR3 contains 15 residues. Trimming removed 4 bases at V and 3 bases at J, with 12 bases between. CDR3 sequence reads: CASSSDRVSNEKLFF. DNA for the CDR3: TGTGCCAGCAGTTCGGACAGAGTCTCTAATGAAAAACTGTTTTTT.

This clonotype was counted a few times. The rearrangement uses TRBV5-6 and TRBJ1-5; 7 positions agree with TRBD1. V was pared by 7 bases and J by 4 bases, with 11 bases of the junction left unmatched. CDR1 and CDR2 from the germline V gene are SGHDT and YYEEEE. The CDR3 spans 15 residues. CDR3 loop: CASYHSGTENQPQHF. CDR3 in DNA: TGTGCCAGCTATCATTCCGGGACAGAAAATCAGCCCCAGCATTTT.

The chain recombines TRBV4-3 with TRBJ2-7, with D possibly called TRBD1 or TRBD2 (6 bases each). CDR3 length: 15 amino acids. CDR1 and CDR2 from the germline V gene are LGHNA and YSLEER. Trimming took 0 bases from V and 7 from J, leaving 16 bases between them. The CDR3 is CASSQEWRGQGEQYF. CDR3 nucleotide sequence: TGCGCCAGCAGCCAAGAGTGGAGGGGCCAGGGGGAGCAGTACTTC.

Here the CDR3 DNA reads TGTGCCAGCAGCGCAATCGACAAGCCCTATGGCTACACCTTC. Translation: CASSAIDKPYGYTF. V is TRBV9 and J is TRBJ1-2; D uncertain. V dropped 3 bases and J dropped 4 bases, with 13 bases sitting between them. The germline V gene has CDR1 SGDLS and CDR2 YYNGEE. The CDR3 extends over 14 amino acids.

At least ten counts were recorded for this clonotype. The chain employs TRBV2 and TRBJ1-3, with D perhaps matching TRBD1 (6 bases). V gave up 4 bases and J gave up 4 bases, with 23 bases separating them. The V gene's germline CDR1 is SNHLY and CDR2 FYNNEI. This CDR3 has 18 amino acids. In DNA form, the CDR3 reads TGTGCCAGCAGTGGTGTGGGGGCGTTTTTGGCCTCAGGAAACACCATATATTTT. Protein product: CASSGVGAFLASGNTIYF.

This clonotype was seen many times. The chain employs TRBV7-8 and TRBJ1-5; D uncertain. This CDR3 is built from 13 residues. Trimming took off 4 bases at V and 3 bases at J, with 7 bases between the two ends. Germline V gene data show CDR1 as SGHVS and CDR2 as FQNEAQ. CDR3 coding DNA: TGTGCCAGCAGCTCGGTGGCCAATCAGCCCCAGCATTTT. Its translation: CASSSVANQPQHF.

This chain links TRBV29-1 with TRBJ1-1, with D possibly being TRBD1 (6 bases). This CDR3 contains 13 residues. Trimming took 8 bases from V and 0 from J, leaving 13 bases between them. Germline V gene lookup returns CDR1 SQVTM and CDR2 ANQGSEA. The DNA of the CDR3 is TGCAGCATCTGGACAGCCCTGAACACTGAAGCTTTCTTT. The encoded protein is CSIWTALNTEAFF.

This clonotype was observed a few times. The CDR3 protein is CSARVGSRTDTQYF. CDR3 sequence (DNA): TGCAGTGCTAGAGTTGGATCCCGCACAGATACGCAGTATTTT. This sequence joins TRBV20-1 and TRBJ2-3; unclear D gene. The CDR3 length is 14 residues. CDR1 and CDR2 (germline): DFQATT, SNEGSKA (reference sequence). The V end was cut by 1 base, the J end by 1 base, with 9 bases between.

This clonotype has ten or more counts. Here the CDR3 DNA reads TGTGCCAGCAGTTTATCAGAGCGCAGCTCCTACAATGAGCAGTTCTTC. Its translation is CASSLSERSSYNEQFF. This rearrangement joins TRBV28 to TRBJ2-1, with unresolved D. Trimming cost V 1 base and J 0 bases, with 10 bases left between them. Germline CDR1 reads MDHEN; CDR2 reads SYDVKM. This CDR3 has 16 amino acids. The variable domain in full, with the rest retrieved from reference TRBV28 and TRBJ2-1, is DVKVTQSSRYLVKRTGEKVFLECVQDMDHENMFWYRQDPGLGLRLIYFSYDVKMKEKGDIPEGYSVSREKKERFSLILESASTNQTSMYLCASSLSERSSYNEQFFGPGTRLTVL.

This clonotype appeared many times. The chain couples TRBV2 to TRBJ2-3; D perhaps matches TRBD2 (5 bases). Trimming left V 2 bases short and J 2 bases short, with 11 bases between. The CDR3 covers 15 residues. Germline CDR1 and CDR2: SNHLY and FYNNEI. The CDR3 bases are TGTGCCAGCAGTGAACGGGATGGGAACACAGATACGCAGTATTTT. It specifies CASSERDGNTDTQYF.

This clonotype was observed many times. The chain recombines TRBV11-2 with TRBJ2-1; D may be TRBD2 (6 bases). Trimming removed 4 bases from V and 8 bases from J, with 18 bases in between. The CDR3 covers 15 residues. Germline CDR1 and CDR2: SGHAT and FQNNGV. CDR3 DNA sequence: TGTGCCAGCAGCTACCCGGCAGCGGGCCTTGATGAGCAGTTCTTC. The encoded protein is CASSYPAAGLDEQFF. Full variable domain (missing parts from reference TRBV11-2 and TRBJ2-1): EAGVAQSPRYKIIEKRQSVAFWCNPISGHATLYWYQQILGQGPKLLIQFQNNGVVDDSQLPKDRFSAERLKGVDSTLKIQPAKLEDSAVYLCASSYPAAGLDEQFFGPGTRLTVL.

V gene TRBV20-1 combines with J gene TRBJ2-7; possibly TRBD1 or TRBD2 for D (7 bases each). Germline-derived CDR1 and CDR2 are DFQATT and SNEGSKA (reference sequence). V was cut by 5 bases and J by 0 bases, with 17 bases left in between. This CDR3 spans 15 amino acids. The CDR3, as DNA: TGCAGTGCTGAGGGGGCGGGAGTGGGCTCCTACGAGCAGTACTTC. Translation gives CSAEGAGVGSYEQYF.

This clonotype has at least ten counts. This CDR3 is CASSPGQGTINEQFF. The DNA for the CDR3 is TGTGCCAGCAGTCCAGGACAGGGAACTATCAATGAGCAGTTCTTC. The rearrangement uses TRBV27 and TRBJ2-1, with 8 bases matching TRBD1. From germline, CDR1 is MNHEY and CDR2 SMNVEV (reference sequence). V shed 5 bases, J shed 6 bases, and the junction held 9 bases outside the gene matches. CDR3 length equals 15 residues.

This clonotype was seen only a few times. This chain connects TRBV5-1 to TRBJ2-1; the match to TRBD1 covers 12 bases. Germline V CDR1 and CDR2: SGHRS, YFSETQ. Germline trimming cut 0 bases from V and 10 bases from J; bases unmatched to any gene: 14. CDR3 length: 18 amino acids. This CDR3 is CASSLARRGQGARGEQFF. Written as DNA, the CDR3 is TGCGCCAGCAGCTTGGCCCGGCGGGGACAGGGGGCGAGGGGAGAGCAGTTCTTC.